This TCR beta chain was obtained from a study of OX40 agonist ivuxolimab in advanced cancers. With regard to the full study: The costimulatory receptor OX40 (CD134) was targeted by ivuxolimab, a fully human IgG2 agonistic monoclonal antibody. Three dose-escalation patients achieved partial responses, one with hepatocellular carcinoma and two with cutaneous melanoma. Prior anti-PD-1, anti-PD-L1 or anti-CTLA-4 therapy was permitted, and checkpoint inhibitors had been received by about 44% of dose-escalation patients. Intravenous ivuxolimab was administered to patients every 2 weeks at six dose levels: 0.01, 0.1, 0.3, 1.5, 3 and 10 mg/kg. Peripheral TCRbeta sequencing was intended to test whether TCR sequence diversity was altered and clonal T-cell expansion was caused by ivuxolimab. Among the approximately 54 dose-escalation patients, around 19 had hepatocellular carcinoma, roughly 15 melanoma, 9 renal cell carcinoma and 9 head and neck cancer. A male proportion of almost 85% and a mean age of approximately 62 years, ranging from about 23 to 90, were recorded for the dose-escalation cohort. The paper describes the monotherapy dose-escalation part (N ≈ 52 patients) of the phase I trial of ivuxolimab. Findings and caveats that apply to the study as a whole: The antigen specificity of the clonally expanded peripheral T cells was not determined. On average, CD8+ T cells showed more expanded clones than CD4+ T cells after ivuxolimab. At doses of 0.1 to 3.0 mg/kg, clonal expansion of both CD4+ and CD8+ blood T cells was observed from baseline to week 6. Low levels of normalized T-cell clonal expansion were also seen in some nonresponding patients. Partial responders in the 0.1-3.0 mg/kg groups had among the lowest normalized peripheral clonal expansion, especially among CD8+ T cells.

Genomic DNA was extracted from sorted cells for sequencing of the TCRbeta CDR3 region. The immunoSEQ Assay was used to sequence the TCRbeta CDR3 regions. Here the immuneACCESS table is served through TCRdb, limited to in-frame sequences with V and J called. Missing clones are a known gap in these copies; in checked studies unresolved V genes cover under half, and the rest lacks a known reason. The sample table holds approximately 77,000 clones, of which over 85% were seen once. Clones ranked in the top ten supply about 5% of the sample. As regards this clone: Its antigen specificity is not known. Qualities for individual bases were not recorded, and no much larger clone is one base off.

As encoded in the germline V gene (reference sequence), CDR1 is SEHNR while CDR2 is FQNEAQ. The CDR3 numbers 15 residues from cysteine through phenylalanine. The retained sequence is limited to the CDR3, 45 bases, with the frame set at the first base. Relative to germline, V is 2 bases shorter and J is 0 bases shorter, with 8 bases between their ends. Patients with a history of autoimmune disease or receiving systemic immunosuppression were excluded from the trial. In every dose cohort, peripheral blood was drawn for TCR sequencing at baseline, cycle 4 day 1, and cycle 7 day 1. Samples came from an open-label, multicenter, first-in-human phase I dose-escalation trial of ivuxolimab. Adults with locally advanced or metastatic head and neck squamous cell, hepatocellular, melanoma or renal cell carcinoma were enrolled in the trial. CD4+ and CD8+ T cells were sorted separately from peripheral blood before TCR sequencing.

The TCR was taken from an adult with an advanced solid tumor such as melanoma, head and neck, liver or kidney cancer. The rearrangement combines TRBV7-9 with TRBJ2-4, with the D gene too uncertain to name. The source was CD4+ or CD8+ T cells sorted from blood, collected in a trial of the OX40 agonist ivuxolimab. The nucleotides read TGTGCCAGCAGCTTACTAGTCGGAGCCAAAAACATTCAGTACTTC. This is translated as CASSLLVGAKNIQYF.